One sample yielded the 8 T cell receptor beta chains listed below, sequenced in a study of cytomegalovirus exposure and HLA in healthy donors. PCR employed 60 Vbeta and 13 Jbeta primers. Profiled with immunoSEQ multiplex PCR; TCRdb holds only in-frame clones, not every one. Among some 220,000 clones listed, about 77% were seen once. The sample taken for sequencing was PBMCs. The receptor source for this set is a boy between 10 and 17 years old in good health and CMV-seronegative.

This rearrangement joins TRBV13 to TRBJ1-6; the D gene is possibly TRBD1 (5 bases). Trimming removed 5 bases from V and 7 bases from J, with 12 bases in between. Looked up from germline, CDR1 is PRHDT and CDR2 is FYEKMQ (reference sequence). The CDR3 contains 14 residues. This CDR3 reads CASSAGQWNSPLHF. CDR3 nucleotide sequence: TGTGCCAGCAGCGCAGGACAATGGAATTCACCCCTCCACTTT.

This chain links TRBV27 with TRBJ2-2, with D perhaps TRBD2 (5 bases). V lost 1 base and J lost 4, with 13 bases in between. The CDR3 is made up of 16 amino acids. CDR1 is MNHEY, CDR2 SMNVEV, per germline (reference sequence). The CDR3 reads CASSLWARAVTGELFF. For the CDR3, the DNA is TGTGCCAGCAGTTTATGGGCGCGGGCCGTCACCGGGGAGCTGTTTTTT.

This clone has just one count. The chain is built from TRBV6-6 and TRBJ2-7; 9 bases align to TRBD1. This CDR3 is 13 amino acids long. With V trimmed by 8 bases and J by 5 bases, 7 bases remained unmatched. Germline V gene lookup returns CDR1 MNHNY and CDR2 SVGAGI (reference sequence). CDR3 loop: CASEGQGSDEQYF. The CDR3, as DNA: TGTGCCAGCGAGGGACAGGGATCCGACGAGCAGTACTTC.

The chain has TRBV10-2 and TRBJ2-7, with TRBD2 matching over 12 bases. The CDR3 contains 15 residues. V was pared by 6 bases and J by 2 bases, with 5 bases of the junction left unmatched. The V gene's germline CDR1 is WSHSY and CDR2 SAAADI. The CDR3 bases are TGCGCCAGCAGCACTAGCGGGGGGACACCCTACGAGCAGTACTTC. Translating gives CASSTSGGTPYEQYF.

V is TRBV7-6 and J is TRBJ2-5; D perhaps matches TRBD1 (6 bases). The end of the DNA aligns better with TRBJ2-7, so the J call may be wrong. This CDR3 region has 16 residues. Germline CDR1 and CDR2: SGHVS and FNYEAQ. In DNA form, the CDR3 reads TGTGCCAGCAGCTTATTTGAAACAGGGCCCTCCTACGAGCAGTACTTC. Its translation is CASSLFETGPSYEQYF.

The CDR3 bases are TGTGCCAGCAGCTTAGGTGCGGGAAGTGAAGCTTTCTTT. Amino acids: CASSLGAGSEAFF. This chain links TRBV5-4 with TRBJ1-1; D is uncertain. The CDR3 is made up of 13 amino acids. V shed 2 bases and J shed 7 bases, with 12 bases lying between them. Germline V lookup: CDR1 SGHNT, CDR2 YYREEE (reference sequence).

The chain is built from TRBV2 and TRBJ1-2, with 7 bases identical to TRBD1. V was pared by 7 bases and J by 3 bases, with 5 bases of the junction left unmatched. The CDR3 spans 13 residues. Germline assignment: CDR1 SNHLY and CDR2 FYNNEI. The CDR3 DNA reads as TGTGCCAGCACCACAGGGGAGCACTATGGCTACACCTTC. Protein product: CASTTGEHYGYTF.

The V call is TRBV11-2, the J call TRBJ2-1; the D gene is possibly TRBD2 (6 bases). Germline CDR1 and CDR2: SGHAT and FQNNGV. CDR3 length equals 13 residues. V was trimmed by 5 bases and J by 9 bases, leaving 14 bases between them. The CDR3 protein is CASSKLIGGEQFF. The CDR3 nucleotides read TGTGCCAGCAGCAAGTTAATCGGGGGTGAGCAGTTCTTC.